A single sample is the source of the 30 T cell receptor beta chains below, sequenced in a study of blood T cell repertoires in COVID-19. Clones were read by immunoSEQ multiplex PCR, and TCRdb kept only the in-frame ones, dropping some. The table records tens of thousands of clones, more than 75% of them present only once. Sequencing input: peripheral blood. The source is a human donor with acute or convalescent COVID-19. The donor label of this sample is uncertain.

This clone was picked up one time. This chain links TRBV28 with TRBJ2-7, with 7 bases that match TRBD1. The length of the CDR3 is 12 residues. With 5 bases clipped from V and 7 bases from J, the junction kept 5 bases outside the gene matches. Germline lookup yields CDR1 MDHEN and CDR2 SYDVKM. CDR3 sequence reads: CASSRDREEQYF. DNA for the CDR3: TGTGCCAGCAGTCGCGACAGGGAGGAGCAGTACTTC.

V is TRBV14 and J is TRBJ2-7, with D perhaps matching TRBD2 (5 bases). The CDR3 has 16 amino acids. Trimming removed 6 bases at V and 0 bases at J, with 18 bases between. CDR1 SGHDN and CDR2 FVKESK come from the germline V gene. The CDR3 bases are TGTGCCAGCAGACTTACCCCGGGATATAGCTCCTACGAGCAGTACTTC. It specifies CASRLTPGYSSYEQYF.

Written as DNA, the CDR3 is TGTGCCAGCAGTTTAGATACCGGGACAACCTACGAGCAGTACTTC. Encoded protein: CASSLDTGTTYEQYF. The chain joins TRBV27 to TRBJ2-7; D possibly corresponds to TRBD1 (6 bases). Looked up from germline, CDR1 is MNHEY and CDR2 is SMNVEV (reference sequence). The CDR3 runs 15 residues. V lost 2 bases, J lost 2 bases, and 13 bases lay in between.

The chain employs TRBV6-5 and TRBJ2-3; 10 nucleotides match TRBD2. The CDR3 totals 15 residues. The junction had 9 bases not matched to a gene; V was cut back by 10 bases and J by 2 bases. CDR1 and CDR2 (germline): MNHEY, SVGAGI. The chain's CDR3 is CATTLAGASTDTQYF. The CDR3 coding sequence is TGTGCCACCACCCTAGCGGGAGCGTCCACAGATACGCAGTATTTT.

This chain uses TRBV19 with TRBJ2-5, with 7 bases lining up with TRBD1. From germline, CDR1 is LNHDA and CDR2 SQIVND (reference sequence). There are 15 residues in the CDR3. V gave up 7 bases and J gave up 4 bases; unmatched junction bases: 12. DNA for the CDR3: TGTGCCAGTACTAAGACAGGGAAGCTCGGAGAGACCCAGTACTTC. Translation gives CASTKTGKLGETQYF.

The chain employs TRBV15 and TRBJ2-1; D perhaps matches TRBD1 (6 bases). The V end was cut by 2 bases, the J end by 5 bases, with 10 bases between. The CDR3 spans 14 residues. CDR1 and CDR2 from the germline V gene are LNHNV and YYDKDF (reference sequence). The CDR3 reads CATSRSRQDNEQFF. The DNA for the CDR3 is TGTGCCACCAGCAGATCTCGACAGGACAATGAGCAGTTCTTC.

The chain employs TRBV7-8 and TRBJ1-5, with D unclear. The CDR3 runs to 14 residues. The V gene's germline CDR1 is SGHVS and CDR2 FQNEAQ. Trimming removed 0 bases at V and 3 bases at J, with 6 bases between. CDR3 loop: CASSLALDNQPQHF. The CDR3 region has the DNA TGTGCCAGCAGCTTAGCGCTAGACAATCAGCCCCAGCATTTT. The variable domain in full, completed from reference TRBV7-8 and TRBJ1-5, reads GAGVSQSPRYKVAKRGQDVALRCDPISGHVSLFWYQQALGQGPEFLTYFQNEAQLDKSGLPSDRFFAERPEGSVSTLKIQRTQQEDSAVYLCASSLALDNQPQHFGDGTRLSIL.

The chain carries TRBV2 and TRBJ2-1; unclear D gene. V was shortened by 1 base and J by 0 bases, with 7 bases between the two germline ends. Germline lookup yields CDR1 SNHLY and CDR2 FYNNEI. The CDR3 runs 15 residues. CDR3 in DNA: TGTGCCAGCAGTGAAGATCTTAGCTCCTACAATGAGCAGTTCTTC. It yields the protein CASSEDLSSYNEQFF. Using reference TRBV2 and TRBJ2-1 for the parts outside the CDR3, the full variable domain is EPEVTQTPSHQVTQMGQEVILRCVPISNHLYFYWYRQILGQKVEFLVSFYNNEISEKSEIFDDQFSVERPDGSNFTLKIRSTKLEDSAMYFCASSEDLSSYNEQFFGPGTRLTVL.

CDR3 coding DNA: TGTGCCAGCAGTGGCGAAGCGGGGGTTGAGCAGTTCTTC. Translating gives CASSGEAGVEQFF. V gene TRBV12-3 or TRBV12-4 combines with J gene TRBJ2-1; 8 bases fit TRBD2. J was trimmed by 9 bases and V by 5 bases; bases with no gene match: 6. This CDR3 is 13 amino acids long.

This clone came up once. The CDR3 region is CASSYAPESPRYF. The CDR3 nucleotides read TGTGCCAGCAGTTACGCCCCAGAAAGTCCACGGTACTTC. The chain combines TRBV6-2 or TRBV6-3 with TRBJ2-4; D remains ambiguous. Per germline, CDR1 MNHEY and CDR2 SVGEGT. Trimming stripped 2 bases from V and 15 bases from J, with 17 bases between. This CDR3 region has 13 residues.

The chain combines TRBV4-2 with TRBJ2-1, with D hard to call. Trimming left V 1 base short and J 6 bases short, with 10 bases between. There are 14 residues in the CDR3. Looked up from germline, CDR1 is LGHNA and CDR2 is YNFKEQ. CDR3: CASSQGADPNEQFF. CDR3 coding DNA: TGTGCCAGCAGCCAAGGGGCAGATCCCAATGAGCAGTTCTTC.

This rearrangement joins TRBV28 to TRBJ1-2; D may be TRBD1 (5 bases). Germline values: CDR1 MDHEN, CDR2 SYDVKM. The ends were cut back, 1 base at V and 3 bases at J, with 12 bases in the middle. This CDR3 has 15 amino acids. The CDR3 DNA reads TGTGCCAGCAGTTTATTGAGCAGGGAGGACTATGGCTACACCTTC. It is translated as CASSLLSREDYGYTF.

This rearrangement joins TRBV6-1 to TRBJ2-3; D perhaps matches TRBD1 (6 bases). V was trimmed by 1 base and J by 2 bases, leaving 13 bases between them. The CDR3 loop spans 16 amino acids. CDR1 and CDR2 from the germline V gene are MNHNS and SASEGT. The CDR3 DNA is TGTGCCAGCAGTGAAGGGGGGCTCCTCTACACAGATACGCAGTATTTT. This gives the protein CASSEGGLLYTDTQYF.

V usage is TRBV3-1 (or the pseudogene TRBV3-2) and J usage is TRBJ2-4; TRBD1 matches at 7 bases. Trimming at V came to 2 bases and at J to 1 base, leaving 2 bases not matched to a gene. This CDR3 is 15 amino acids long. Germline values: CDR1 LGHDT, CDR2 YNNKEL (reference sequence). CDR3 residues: CASSQIQGAKNIQYF. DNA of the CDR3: TGTGCCAGCAGCCAAATACAGGGGGCCAAAAACATTCAGTACTTC.

The CDR3 sequence is CASVIWGASTEAFF. CDR3 DNA sequence: TGTGCCAGCGTTATCTGGGGCGCGTCCACTGAAGCTTTCTTT. The chain employs TRBV27 and TRBJ1-1; D may be TRBD1 (5 bases). CDR1 and CDR2 (germline): MNHEY, SMNVEV (reference sequence). The ends were cut back, 8 bases at V and 4 bases at J, with 17 bases in the middle. The CDR3 spans 14 residues.

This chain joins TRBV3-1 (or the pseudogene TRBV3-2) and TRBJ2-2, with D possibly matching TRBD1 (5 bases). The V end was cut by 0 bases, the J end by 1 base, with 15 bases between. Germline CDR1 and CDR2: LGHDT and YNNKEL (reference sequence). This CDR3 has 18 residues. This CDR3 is CASSQDLVWGKNTGELFF. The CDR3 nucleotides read TGTGCCAGCAGCCAAGATTTGGTATGGGGCAAGAACACCGGGGAGCTGTTTTTT.

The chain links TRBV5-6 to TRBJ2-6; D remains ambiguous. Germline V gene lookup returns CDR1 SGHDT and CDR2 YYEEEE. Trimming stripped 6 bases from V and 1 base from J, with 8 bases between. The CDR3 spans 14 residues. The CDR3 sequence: CASTLVSGANVLTF. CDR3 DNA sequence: TGTGCCAGCACCCTCGTTTCTGGGGCCAACGTCCTGACTTTC.

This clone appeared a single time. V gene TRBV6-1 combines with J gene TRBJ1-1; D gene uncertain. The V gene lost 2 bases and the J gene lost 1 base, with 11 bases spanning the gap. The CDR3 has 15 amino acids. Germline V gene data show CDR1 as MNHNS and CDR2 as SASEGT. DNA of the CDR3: TGTGCCAGCAGTGAAAGCCGGGGTGGGAACACTGAAGCTTTCTTT. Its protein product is CASSESRGGNTEAFF.

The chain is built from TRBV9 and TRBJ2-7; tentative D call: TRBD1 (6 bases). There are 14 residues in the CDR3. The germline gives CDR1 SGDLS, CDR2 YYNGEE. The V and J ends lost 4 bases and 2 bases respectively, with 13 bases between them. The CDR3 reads CASSPKQGPYEQYF. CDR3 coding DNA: TGTGCCAGCAGCCCAAAACAGGGTCCCTACGAGCAGTACTTC. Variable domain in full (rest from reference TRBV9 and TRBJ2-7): DSGVTQTPKHLITATGQRVTLRCSPRSGDLSVYWYQQSLDQGLQFLIQYYNGEERAKGNILERFSAQQFPDLHSELNLSSLELGDSALYFCASSPKQGPYEQYFGPGTRLTVT.

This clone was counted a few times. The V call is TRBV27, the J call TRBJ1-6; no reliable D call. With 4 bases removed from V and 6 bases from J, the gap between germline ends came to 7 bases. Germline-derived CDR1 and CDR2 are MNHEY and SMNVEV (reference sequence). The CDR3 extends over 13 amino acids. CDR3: CASSSSGNSPLHF. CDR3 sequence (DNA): TGTGCCAGCAGTTCCTCAGGTAATTCACCCCTCCACTTT.

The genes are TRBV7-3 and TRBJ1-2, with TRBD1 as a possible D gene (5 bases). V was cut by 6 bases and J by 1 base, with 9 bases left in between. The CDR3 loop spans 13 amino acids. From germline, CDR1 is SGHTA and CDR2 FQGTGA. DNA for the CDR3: TGTGCCAGCAGTGCGGGGCTTAACTATGGCTACACCTTC. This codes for CASSAGLNYGYTF.

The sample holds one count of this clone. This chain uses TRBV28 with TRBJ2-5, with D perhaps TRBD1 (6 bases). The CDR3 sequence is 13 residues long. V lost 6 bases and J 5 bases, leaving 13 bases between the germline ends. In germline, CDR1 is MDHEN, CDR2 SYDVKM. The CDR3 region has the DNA TGTGCCAGCAGCCCTGCAGGGGCTGAGACCCAGTACTTC. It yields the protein CASSPAGAETQYF.

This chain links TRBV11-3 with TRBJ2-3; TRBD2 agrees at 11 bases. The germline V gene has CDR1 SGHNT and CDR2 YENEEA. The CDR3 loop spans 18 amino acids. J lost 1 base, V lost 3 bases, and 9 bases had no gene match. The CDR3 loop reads CASSFELAGVFGTDTQYF. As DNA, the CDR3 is TGTGCCAGCAGCTTTGAACTAGCGGGAGTCTTTGGCACAGATACGCAGTATTTT.

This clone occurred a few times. The CDR3, as DNA: TGTGCCAGCAGTTTATCGACGGTCCGGGGTGAAAAACTGTTTTTT. It specifies CASSLSTVRGEKLFF. The chain joins TRBV27 to TRBJ1-4; D is undetermined. Germline V CDR1 and CDR2: MNHEY, SMNVEV (reference sequence). The CDR3 has 15 amino acids. The V gene lost 0 bases and the J gene lost 7 bases, with 12 bases spanning the gap.

This CDR3 is CASSLDSGNTIYF. The CDR3 bases are TGTGCCAGCAGCTTGGACAGTGGAAACACCATATATTTT. The chain joins TRBV12-3 or TRBV12-4 to TRBJ1-3; D may be TRBD1 (6 bases). V lost 6 bases and J 3 bases, leaving 9 bases between the germline ends. CDR3 length: 13 amino acids.

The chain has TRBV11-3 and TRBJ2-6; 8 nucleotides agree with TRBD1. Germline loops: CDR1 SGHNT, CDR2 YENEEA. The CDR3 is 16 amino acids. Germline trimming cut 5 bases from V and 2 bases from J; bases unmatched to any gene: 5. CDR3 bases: TGTGCCAGCAGCCCGACAGGGGCGGCTGGGGCCAACGTCCTGACTTTC. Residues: CASSPTGAAGANVLTF.

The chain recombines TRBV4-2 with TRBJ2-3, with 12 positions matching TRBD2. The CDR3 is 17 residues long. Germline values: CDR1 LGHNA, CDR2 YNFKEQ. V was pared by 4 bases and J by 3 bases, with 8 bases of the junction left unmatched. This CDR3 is CASSPAAGTSGTDTQYF. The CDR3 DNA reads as TGTGCCAGCAGCCCCGCGGCCGGGACTAGCGGGACAGATACGCAGTATTTT.

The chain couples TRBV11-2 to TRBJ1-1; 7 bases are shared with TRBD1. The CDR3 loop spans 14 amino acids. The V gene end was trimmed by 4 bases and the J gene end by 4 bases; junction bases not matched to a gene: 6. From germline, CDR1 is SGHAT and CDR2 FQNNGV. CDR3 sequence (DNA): TGTGCCAGCAGCTCTCAGGGGGTAAGCACTGAAGCTTTCTTT. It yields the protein CASSSQGVSTEAFF.

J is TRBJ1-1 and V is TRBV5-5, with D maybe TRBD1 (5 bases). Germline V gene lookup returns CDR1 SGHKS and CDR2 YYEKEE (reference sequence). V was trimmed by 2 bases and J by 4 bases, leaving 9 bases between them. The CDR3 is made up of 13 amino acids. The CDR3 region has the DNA TGTGCCAGCAGCTTTGGGGGAGGCACTGAAGCTTTCTTT. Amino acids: CASSFGGGTEAFF.

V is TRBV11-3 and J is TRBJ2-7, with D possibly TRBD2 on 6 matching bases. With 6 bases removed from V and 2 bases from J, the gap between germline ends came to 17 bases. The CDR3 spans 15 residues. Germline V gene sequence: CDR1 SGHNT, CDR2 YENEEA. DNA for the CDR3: TGTGCCAGCAGTCGATCAGCGGGCTCCCCCTACGAGCAGTACTTC. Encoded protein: CASSRSAGSPYEQYF.